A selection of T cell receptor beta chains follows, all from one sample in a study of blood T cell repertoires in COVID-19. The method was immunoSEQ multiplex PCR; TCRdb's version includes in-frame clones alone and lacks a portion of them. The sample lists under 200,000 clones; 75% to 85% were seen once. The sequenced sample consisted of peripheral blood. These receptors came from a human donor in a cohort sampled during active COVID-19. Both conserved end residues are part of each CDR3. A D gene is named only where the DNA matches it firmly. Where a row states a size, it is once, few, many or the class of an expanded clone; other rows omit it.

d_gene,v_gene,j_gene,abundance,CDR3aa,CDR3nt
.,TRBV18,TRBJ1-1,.,CASSPKSEGTEAFF,TGTGCCAGCTCACCTAAGTCGGAGGGCACTGAAGCTTTCTTT
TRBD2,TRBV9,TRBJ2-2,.,CASSVDGRPTGELFF,TGTGCCAGCAGCGTAGACGGGAGGCCGACCGGGGAGCTGTTTTTT
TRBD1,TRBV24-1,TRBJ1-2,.,CATSDLRRQGYYGYTF,TGTGCCACCAGTGATTTGCGGAGACAGGGGTACTATGGCTACACCTTC
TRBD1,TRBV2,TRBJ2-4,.,CASNSEGARNIQYF,TGTGCCAGCAACTCCGAGGGGGCGAGGAACATTCAGTACTTC
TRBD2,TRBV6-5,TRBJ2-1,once,CASRVTSGGRSEQFF,TGTGCCAGCAGGGTGACTAGCGGGGGTCGGAGTGAGCAGTTCTTC
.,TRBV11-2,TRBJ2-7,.,CASSLRGWGPSYEQYF,TGTGCCAGCAGCTTGAGGGGGTGGGGGCCTTCCTACGAGCAGTACTTC
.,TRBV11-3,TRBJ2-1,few,CASSETGLSYNEQFF,TGTGCCAGCAGCGAGACAGGCCTTTCCTACAATGAGCAGTTCTTC
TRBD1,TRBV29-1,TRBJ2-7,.,CSVEVTGGGYEQYF,TGCAGCGTTGAAGTAACAGGGGGAGGCTACGAGCAGTACTTC
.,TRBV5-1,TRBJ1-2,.,CASSLVPGKEYGYTF,TGCGCCAGCAGCTTGGTCCCAGGGAAGGAGTATGGCTACACCTTC
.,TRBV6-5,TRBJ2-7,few,CASTPDSSYEQYF,TGTGCCAGCACCCCCGACAGTTCCTACGAGCAGTACTTC
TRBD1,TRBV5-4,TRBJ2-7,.,CASSKQGSYDEQYF,TGTGCCAGCAGCAAACAGGGGAGCTACGACGAGCAGTACTTC
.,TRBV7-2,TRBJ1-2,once,CASSLAGGGGYTF,TGTGCCAGCAGCTTAGCCGGGGGGGGTGGCTACACCTTC
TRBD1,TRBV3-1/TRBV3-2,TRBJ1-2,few,CASSQGWTGDGYTF,TGTGCCAGCAGCCAAGGTTGGACAGGAGATGGCTACACCTTC
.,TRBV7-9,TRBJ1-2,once,CASSLVSGGGYTF,TGTGCCAGCAGCTTAGTTTCCGGGGGTGGCTACACCTTC
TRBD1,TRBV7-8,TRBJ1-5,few,CASSLEGTGGQPQHF,TGTGCCAGCAGCTTAGAGGGGACAGGGGGACAGCCCCAGCATTTT
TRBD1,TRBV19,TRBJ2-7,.,CASSTPGQGLDEQYF,TGTGCCAGTAGTACCCCGGGACAGGGACTGGACGAGCAGTACTTC
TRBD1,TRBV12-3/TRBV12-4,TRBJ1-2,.,CASSSAGGYGYTF,TGTGCCAGCAGTTCTGCAGGGGGCTATGGCTACACCTTC
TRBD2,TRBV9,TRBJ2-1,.,CASSVRGGSGEHNEQFF,TGTGCCAGCAGCGTGCGGGGGGGGAGCGGGGAGCACAATGAGCAGTTCTTC
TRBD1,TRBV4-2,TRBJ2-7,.,CASSQEGTGGPYEQYF,TGTGCCAGCAGCCAAGAAGGGACAGGGGGGCCCTACGAGCAGTACTTC
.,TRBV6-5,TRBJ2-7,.,CASSGPLVSEQYF,TGTGCCAGCAGCGGTCCCCTAGTTTCCGAGCAGTACTTC
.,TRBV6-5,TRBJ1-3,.,CASTGGSGNTIYF,TGTGCCAGCACCGGAGGCTCCGGCAACACCATATATTTT
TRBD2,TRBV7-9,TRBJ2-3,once,CASSLGGGRQHTDTQYF,TGTGCCAGCAGCTTAGGCGGGGGGCGGCAACACACAGATACGCAGTATTTT
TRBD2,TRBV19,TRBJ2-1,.,CATGLAGFSYNEQFF,TGTGCCACAGGACTAGCGGGCTTTTCCTACAATGAGCAGTTCTTC
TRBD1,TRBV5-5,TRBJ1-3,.,CASSLGWDRAKTIYF,TGTGCCAGCAGCTTGGGGTGGGACAGGGCTAAGACCATATATTTT
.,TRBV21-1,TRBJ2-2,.,CASSNRRGYTGELFF,TGTGCCAGCAGCAACCGGCGGGGCTACACCGGGGAGCTGTTTTTT
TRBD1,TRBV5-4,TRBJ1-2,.,CASSSEGQYNYGYTF,TGTGCCAGCAGCTCGGAGGGACAGTATAACTATGGCTACACCTTC
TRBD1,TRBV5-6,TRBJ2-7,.,CASSKRQGVYF,TGTGCCAGCAGCAAACGACAGGGAGTGTACTTC
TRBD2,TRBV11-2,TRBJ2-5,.,CASSSRLAGEFQETQYF,TGTGCCAGCAGCTCCCGACTAGCGGGGGAGTTTCAAGAGACCCAGTACTTC
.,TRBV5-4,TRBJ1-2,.,CASTQTVNYGYTF,TGTGCCAGCACCCAAACAGTAAACTATGGCTACACCTTC
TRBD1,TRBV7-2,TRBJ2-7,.,CASSYTNRGKSEQYF,TGTGCCAGCAGCTACACCAACAGGGGAAAAAGCGAGCAGTACTTC
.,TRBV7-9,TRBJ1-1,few,CASSLGHPNTEAFF,TGTGCCAGCAGCTTAGGACACCCGAACACTGAAGCTTTCTTT
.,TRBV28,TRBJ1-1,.,CASYQRNTEAFF,TGTGCCAGCTACCAGCGAAATACTGAAGCTTTCTTT
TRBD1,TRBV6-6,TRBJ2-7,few,CASSYRDRGSYEQYF,TGTGCCAGCAGTTACCGGGACAGGGGCTCCTACGAGCAGTACTTC
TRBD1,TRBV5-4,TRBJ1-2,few,CASSWGQRVNNYGYTF,TGTGCCAGCAGCTGGGGACAGCGTGTTAATAACTATGGCTACACCTTC
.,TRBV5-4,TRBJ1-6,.,CASSWFSTGGNSPLHF,TGTGCCAGCAGCTGGTTCTCGACAGGCGGAAATTCACCCCTCCACTTT
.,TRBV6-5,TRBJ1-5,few,CASTTHGGNQPQHF,TGTGCCAGCACCACCCACGGGGGTAATCAGCCCCAGCATTTT
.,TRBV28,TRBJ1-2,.,CASTGGTIYGYTF,TGTGCCAGCACCGGGGGTACTATCTATGGCTACACCTTC
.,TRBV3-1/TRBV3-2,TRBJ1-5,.,CASSLRQDNQPQHF,TGTGCCAGCAGCCTAAGACAAGACAATCAGCCCCAGCATTTT
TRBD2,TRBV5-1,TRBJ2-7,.,CASSSGLAVSYEQYF,TGCGCCAGCAGCTCCGGACTAGCGGTTTCCTACGAGCAGTACTTC
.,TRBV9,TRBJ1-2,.,CASSVARTALYGYTF,TGTGCCAGCAGCGTAGCCCGGACAGCCCTCTATGGCTACACCTTC